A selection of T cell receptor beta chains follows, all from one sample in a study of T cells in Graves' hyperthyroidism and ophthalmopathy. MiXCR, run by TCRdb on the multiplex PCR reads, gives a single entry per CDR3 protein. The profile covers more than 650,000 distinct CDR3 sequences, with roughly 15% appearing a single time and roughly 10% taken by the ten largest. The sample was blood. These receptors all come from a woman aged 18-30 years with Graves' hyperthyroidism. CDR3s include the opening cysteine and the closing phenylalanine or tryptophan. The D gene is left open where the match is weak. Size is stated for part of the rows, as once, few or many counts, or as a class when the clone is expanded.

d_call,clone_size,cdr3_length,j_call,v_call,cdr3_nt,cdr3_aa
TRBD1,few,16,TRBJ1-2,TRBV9,TGTGCCAGCAGCACCTCCGGGACAGCCACTTCCGATGGCTACACCTTC,CASSTSGTATSDGYTF
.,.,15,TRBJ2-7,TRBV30,TGTGCCTGGTCCCCCGAAAGGGCTTACGACTACGAGCAGTACTTC,CAWSPERAYDYEQYF
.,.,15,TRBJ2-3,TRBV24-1,TGTGCCACCAGTGATTTGGATAGCGTCACCGATACGCAGTATTTT,CATSDLDSVTDTQYF
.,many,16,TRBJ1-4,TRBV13,TGTGCCAGCAGCACCGCGGGGGGCTCAACTAATGAAAAACTGTTTTTT,CASSTAGGSTNEKLFF
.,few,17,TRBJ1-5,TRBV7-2,TGTGCCAGCAGCTCAGAGGATGCCCGGGCTAGCAATCAGCCCCAGCATTTT,CASSSEDARASNQPQHF
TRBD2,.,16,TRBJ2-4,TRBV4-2,TGTGCCAGCAGCCTGTCAGGACTAGCGGGAACCAACATTCAGTACTTC,CASSLSGLAGTNIQYF
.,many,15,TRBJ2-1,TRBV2,TGTGCCAGCAACCTAGACCCGTTCATTTGGAATGAGCAGTTCTTC,CASNLDPFIWNEQFF
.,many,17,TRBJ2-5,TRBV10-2,TGCGCCAGCACCGACGCGACAGAACAGGGTACGGGAGAGACCCAGTACTTC,CASTDATEQGTGETQYF
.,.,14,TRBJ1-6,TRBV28,TGTGCCAGCAGTTTACTACGGTGGAATTCACCCCTCCACTTT,CASSLLRWNSPLHF
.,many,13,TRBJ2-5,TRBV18,TGTGCCAGCTCACCCGGAAGCGATGGGACCCAGTACTTC,CASSPGSDGTQYF
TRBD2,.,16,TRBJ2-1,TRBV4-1,TGCGCCAGCAGCCAAGTAGCAGGACTAGCGTATAATGAGCAGTTCTTC,CASSQVAGLAYNEQFF
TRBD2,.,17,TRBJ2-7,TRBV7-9,TGTGCCAGCAGCCTGACTAGCGGGAGGGCCATTACCCGGGAGCAGTACTTC,CASSLTSGRAITREQYF
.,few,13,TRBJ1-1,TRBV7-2,TGTGCCAGCAGCTTGCCCGGGGGCGCCGAGGCTTTCTTT,CASSLPGGAEAFF
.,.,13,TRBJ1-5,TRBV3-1,TGTGCCAGCAGCCAAGCGGACCGTCAGCCCCAGCATTTT,CASSQADRQPQHF
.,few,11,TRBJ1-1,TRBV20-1,TGCAGTGCTTGGGAGAACACTGAAGCTTTCTTT,CSAWENTEAFF
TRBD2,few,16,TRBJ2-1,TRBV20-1,TGCAGTGCGCAACCCCTTACTAGCGGGAAGGTCAATGAGCAGTTCTTC,CSAQPLTSGKVNEQFF